The present T cell receptor (beta chain) was sequenced within a study of cytotoxic CD8 clonotypes in ibrutinib-treated CLL. This CDR3 comprises 16 residues. Germline assignment: CDR1 MNHNY and CDR2 SVGAGI (reference sequence). The trim removed 5 bases at V and 3 bases at J, leaving 10 bases unmatched. This clone was seen only once. Method: immunoSEQ multiplex PCR; TCRdb's copy keeps in-frame clones and lacks some. This table holds about 16,000 clones, around 67% found once. Sample: PBMCs, taken before ibrutinib treatment. The receptor was derived from a human donor with chronic lymphocytic leukemia. This rearrangement joins TRBV6-6 to TRBJ2-7, with 10 nucleotides matching TRBD1. CDR3 protein: CASSGLPGQGNYEQYF. The CDR3 DNA reads TGTGCCAGCAGTGGCTTGCCGGGACAGGGGAACTACGAGCAGTACTTC.